This T cell receptor beta chain was identified in a study of T cell changes during pregnancy in multiple sclerosis (dated by TCRdb to between 2017 and 2020). Some background on the complete study: In women with multiple sclerosis, the researchers looked at how the T cell repertoire shifted as pregnancy progressed.

The library was prepared using the immunoSEQ multiplex PCR assay. TCRdb holds this immuneACCESS table with in-frame rearrangements only. Some clones are missing; in checked studies, unresolved V genes explain under half, and the rest has no known cause. In all, the sample holds around 75,000 clones, and roughly 90% of those were seen once. Clones ranked in the top ten supply 0.7% to 0.9% of the sample. The junction shows trimming of 5 bases on V and 6 bases on J, and the gene matches do not reach 4 bases of it. The germline V gene provides CDR1 MDHEN and CDR2 SYDVKM. The CDR3 goes from the cysteine to the phenylalanine over 13 residues. Of all the DNA, just the CDR3 is kept, 39 bases in frame from base 1. Worth noting for this clone: The specificity of this receptor is unknown. There are no base qualities to consult, and no much larger clone falls within one base.

Sequences were derived from peripheral blood, sampled in the first trimester of pregnancy. The sequence came from a female donor in good health, enrolled as a control in a pregnancy study. Here the chain combines TRBV28 and TRBJ2-3; 8 bases in the junction line up with TRBD1. CDR3 reads: CASSLRGLDTQYF. The DNA sequence is given as TGTGCCAGCAGTCTCAGGGGGCTGGATACGCAGTATTTT.